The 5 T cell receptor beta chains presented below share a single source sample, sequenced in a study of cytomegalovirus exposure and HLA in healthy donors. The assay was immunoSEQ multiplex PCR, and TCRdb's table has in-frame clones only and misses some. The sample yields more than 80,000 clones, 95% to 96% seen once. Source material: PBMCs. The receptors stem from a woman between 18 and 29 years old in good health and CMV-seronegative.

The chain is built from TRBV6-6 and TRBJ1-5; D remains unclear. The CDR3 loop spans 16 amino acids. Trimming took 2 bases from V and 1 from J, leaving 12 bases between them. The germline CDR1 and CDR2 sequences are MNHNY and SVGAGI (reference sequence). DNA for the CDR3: TGTGCCAGCAGTTACCAGGCATCCAGGAGCAATCAGCCCCAGCATTTT. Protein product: CASSYQASRSNQPQHF.

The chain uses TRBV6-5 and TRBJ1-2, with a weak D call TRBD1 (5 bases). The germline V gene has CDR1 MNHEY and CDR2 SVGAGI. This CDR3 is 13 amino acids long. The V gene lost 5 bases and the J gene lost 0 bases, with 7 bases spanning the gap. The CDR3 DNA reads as TGTGCCAGCAGTCAAGGGGCTAACTATGGCTACACCTTC. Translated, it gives CASSQGANYGYTF.

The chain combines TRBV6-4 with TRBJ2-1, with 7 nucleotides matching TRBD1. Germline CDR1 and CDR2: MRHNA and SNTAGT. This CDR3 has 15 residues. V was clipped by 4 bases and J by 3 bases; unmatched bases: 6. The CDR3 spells CASSVEQGYYNEQFF. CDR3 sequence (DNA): TGTGCCAGCAGTGTAGAACAGGGGTACTACAATGAGCAGTTCTTC.

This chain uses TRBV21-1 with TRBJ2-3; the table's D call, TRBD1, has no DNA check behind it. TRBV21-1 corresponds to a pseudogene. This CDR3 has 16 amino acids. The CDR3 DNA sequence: TGTGCCAGCCGACGCCCGGGACAGGGAAGCACAGATACGCAGTATTTT. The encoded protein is CASRRPGQGSTDTQYF.

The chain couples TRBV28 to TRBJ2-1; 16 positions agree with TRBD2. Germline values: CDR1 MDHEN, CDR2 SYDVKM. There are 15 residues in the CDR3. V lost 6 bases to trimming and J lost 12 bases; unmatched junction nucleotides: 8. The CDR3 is CASRWGLAGGPAQFF. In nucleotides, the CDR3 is TGTGCCAGCAGGTGGGGACTAGCGGGAGGGCCCGCGCAGTTCTTC.